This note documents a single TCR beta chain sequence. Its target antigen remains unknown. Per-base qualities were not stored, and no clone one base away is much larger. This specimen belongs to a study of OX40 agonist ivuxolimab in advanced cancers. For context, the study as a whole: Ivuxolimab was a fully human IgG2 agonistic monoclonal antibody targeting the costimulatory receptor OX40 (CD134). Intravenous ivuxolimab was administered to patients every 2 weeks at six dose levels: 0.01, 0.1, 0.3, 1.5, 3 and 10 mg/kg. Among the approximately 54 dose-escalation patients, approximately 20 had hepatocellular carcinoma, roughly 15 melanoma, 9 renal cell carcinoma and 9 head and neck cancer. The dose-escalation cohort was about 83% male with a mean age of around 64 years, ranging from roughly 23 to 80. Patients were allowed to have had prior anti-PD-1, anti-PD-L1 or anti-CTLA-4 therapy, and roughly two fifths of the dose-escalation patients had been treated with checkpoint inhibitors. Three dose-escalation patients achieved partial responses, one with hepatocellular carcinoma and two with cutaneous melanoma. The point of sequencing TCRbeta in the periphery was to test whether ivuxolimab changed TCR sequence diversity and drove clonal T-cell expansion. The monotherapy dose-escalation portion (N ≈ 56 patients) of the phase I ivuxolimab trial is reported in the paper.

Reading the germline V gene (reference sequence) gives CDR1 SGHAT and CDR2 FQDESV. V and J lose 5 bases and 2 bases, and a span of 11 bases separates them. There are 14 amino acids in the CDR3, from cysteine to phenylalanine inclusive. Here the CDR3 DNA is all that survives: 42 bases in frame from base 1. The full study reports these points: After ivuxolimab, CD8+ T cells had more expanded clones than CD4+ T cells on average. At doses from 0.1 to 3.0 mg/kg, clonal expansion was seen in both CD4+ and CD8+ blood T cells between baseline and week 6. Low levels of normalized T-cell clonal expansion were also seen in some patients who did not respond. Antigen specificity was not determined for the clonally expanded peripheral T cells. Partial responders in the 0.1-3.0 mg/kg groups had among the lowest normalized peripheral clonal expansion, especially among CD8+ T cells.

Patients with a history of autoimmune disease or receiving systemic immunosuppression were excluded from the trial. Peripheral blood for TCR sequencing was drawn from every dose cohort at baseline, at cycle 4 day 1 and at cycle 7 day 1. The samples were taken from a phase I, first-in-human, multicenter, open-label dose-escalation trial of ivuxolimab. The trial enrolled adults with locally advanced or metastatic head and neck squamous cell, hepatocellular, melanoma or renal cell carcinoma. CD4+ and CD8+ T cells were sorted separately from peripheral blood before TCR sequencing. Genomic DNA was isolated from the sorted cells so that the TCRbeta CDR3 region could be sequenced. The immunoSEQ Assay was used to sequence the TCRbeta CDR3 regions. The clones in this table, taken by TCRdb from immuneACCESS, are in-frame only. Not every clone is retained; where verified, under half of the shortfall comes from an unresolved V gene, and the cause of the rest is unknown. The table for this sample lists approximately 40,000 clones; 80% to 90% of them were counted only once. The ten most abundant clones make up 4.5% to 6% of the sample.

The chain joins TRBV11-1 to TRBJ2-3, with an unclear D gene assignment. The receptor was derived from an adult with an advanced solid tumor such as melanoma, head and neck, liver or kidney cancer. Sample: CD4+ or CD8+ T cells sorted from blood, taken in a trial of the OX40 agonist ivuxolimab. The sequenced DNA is TGTGCCAGCAGCATAGACACCCACACAGATACGCAGTATTTT. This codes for CASSIDTHTDTQYF.